Below are 6 T cell receptor beta chains sequenced from a single sample in a study of shared clonotypes between healthy human individuals. Data came from immunoSEQ multiplex PCR; TCRdb stores just in-frame clones and leaves some out. The sample has 1.4 million to 1.5 million clones; approximately 97% are singletons. The sample consisted of naive CD4+ T cells sorted from blood. Indicated subset: CD45RA+ positively selected. The receptor set was obtained from a man in his thirties or forties in good health.

The chain has TRBV5-5 and TRBJ1-5, with D uncertain. The CDR3 has 14 residues. Trimming pared 2 bases from V and 9 bases from J, leaving 15 bases between. The germline V gene encodes CDR1 SGHKS and CDR2 YYEKEE (reference sequence). DNA for the CDR3: TGTGCCAGCAGCTTTAATACAGCCCTATGGCCCCAGCATTTT. This sequence encodes CASSFNTALWPQHF.

V usage is TRBV5-1 and J usage is TRBJ2-7, with TRBD1 identical over 9 bases. The CDR3 covers 17 residues. The germline V gene encodes CDR1 SGHRS and CDR2 YFSETQ. With V trimmed by 3 bases and J by 3 bases, 13 bases remained unmatched. CDR3 DNA sequence: TGCGCCAGCAGCTCGGGACAGGGTTTCCCGAATAACTACGAGCAGTACTTC. Translating it yields CASSSGQGFPNNYEQYF.

This clone was recorded only once. The V gene is TRBV27, the J gene TRBJ2-7; D is unresolved. This CDR3 has 16 residues. The germline CDR1 and CDR2 sequences are MNHEY and SMNVEV (reference sequence). V was trimmed by 2 bases and J by 3 bases, leaving 17 bases between them. CDR3 protein: CASSLLGRHNNYEQYF. The CDR3 DNA sequence: TGTGCCAGCAGTTTACTAGGTCGCCACAACAACTACGAGCAGTACTTC.

This chain uses TRBV11-2 with TRBJ2-7; 8 bases are shared with TRBD1. After removal of 6 bases from V and 0 bases from J, the junction contained 7 bases not matched to a gene. This CDR3 is 15 amino acids long. Germline V gene sequence: CDR1 SGHAT, CDR2 FQNNGV. CDR3 sequence reads: CASSRGQGFSYEQYF. The CDR3 DNA sequence: TGTGCCAGCAGTCGCGGACAGGGCTTCTCCTACGAGCAGTACTTC.

The rearrangement links TRBV5-1 to TRBJ2-3, with a weak D call TRBD2 (5 bases). The CDR3 sequence is 17 residues long. V lost 4 bases, J lost 4 bases, and 22 bases lay in between. CDR1 is SGHRS and CDR2 is YFSETQ in the germline V gene. The CDR3 sequence is CASSQNPGNWVADTQYF. The CDR3 DNA follows: TGCGCCAGCAGCCAAAATCCCGGGAATTGGGTAGCAGATACGCAGTATTTT.

The V and J genes are TRBV14 and TRBJ2-1; 9 nucleotides match TRBD2. Germline V gives CDR1 SGHDN, CDR2 FVKESK. The CDR3 covers 15 residues. V shed 4 bases and J 3 bases; nucleotides not matched to a gene: 4. DNA of the CDR3: TGTGCCAGCAGCCGCGGGACTAGCTTCTACAATGAGCAGTTCTTC. Its protein product is CASSRGTSFYNEQFF. Using reference TRBV14 and TRBJ2-1 for the parts outside the CDR3, the full variable domain is EAGVTQFPSHSVIEKGQTVTLRCDPISGHDNLYWYRRVMGKEIKFLLHFVKESKQDESGMPNNRFLAERTGGTYSTLKVQPAELEDSGVYFCASSRGTSFYNEQFFGPGTRLTVL.